These T cell receptor beta chains were read from a single sample in a study of cytomegalovirus exposure and HLA in healthy donors. Method: immunoSEQ multiplex PCR; TCRdb's copy keeps in-frame clones and lacks some. The sample includes about 160,000 clones, under 80% of them seen just once. Sequencing used PBMCs. Every receptor here comes from a female donor in good health and CMV-seronegative. CDR3s include the opening cysteine and the closing phenylalanine or tryptophan. Each record gives: D gene, clone size, J gene, V gene, CDR3 protein, CDR3 DNA. D genes are given only for firm matches. Some rows have no size entry. The others give once, few or many, or a class for an expanded clone.

d_call: -
clone_size: few
j_call: TRBJ1-2
v_call: TRBV7-9
cdr3_aa: CASSPGQNNYGYTF
cdr3_nt: TGTGCCAGCAGCCCCGGACAGAATAACTATGGCTACACCTTC

d_call: TRBD1
clone_size: -
j_call: TRBJ2-7
v_call: TRBV4-1
cdr3_aa: CASSLLQGTAREQYF
cdr3_nt: TGCGCCAGCAGCCTATTACAGGGGACAGCTCGCGAGCAGTACTTC

d_call: -
clone_size: -
j_call: TRBJ2-3
v_call: TRBV6-5
cdr3_aa: CASSYSTVDTQYF
cdr3_nt: TGTGCCAGCAGTTACTCGACTGTAGATACGCAGTATTTT

d_call: TRBD1
clone_size: -
j_call: TRBJ1-5
v_call: TRBV6-1
cdr3_aa: CASSPGQLYQPQHF
cdr3_nt: TGTGCCAGCAGCCCGGGACAGCTTTATCAGCCCCAGCATTTT

d_call: TRBD2
clone_size: once
j_call: TRBJ2-3
v_call: TRBV7-9
cdr3_aa: CASSPGTSLVTDTQYF
cdr3_nt: TGTGCCAGCAGCCCGGGGACTAGCTTAGTTACAGATACGCAGTATTTT

d_call: TRBD1
clone_size: -
j_call: TRBJ2-5
v_call: TRBV19
cdr3_aa: CASSNLFGQGRETQYF
cdr3_nt: TGTGCCAGTAGTAATTTGTTTGGACAGGGGAGGGAGACCCAGTACTTC

d_call: -
clone_size: -
j_call: TRBJ1-5
v_call: TRBV6-5
cdr3_aa: CASRQGGVGNQPQHF
cdr3_nt: TGTGCCAGCAGACAGGGTGGGGTGGGCAATCAGCCCCAGCATTTT

d_call: -
clone_size: -
j_call: TRBJ2-7
v_call: TRBV6-1
cdr3_aa: CASSEESQAGAEYVAFYEQYF
cdr3_nt: TGTGCCAGCAGTGAAGAGAGTCAGGCGGGGGCCGAATACGTTGCTTTCTACGAGCAGTACTTC

d_call: -
clone_size: -
j_call: TRBJ2-5
v_call: TRBV5-6
cdr3_aa: CASSFEFQGEEETQYF
cdr3_nt: TGTGCCAGCAGCTTCGAGTTCCAGGGTGAGGAAGAGACCCAGTACTTC

d_call: TRBD2
clone_size: -
j_call: TRBJ2-7
v_call: TRBV5-6
cdr3_aa: CASSGIPISGVWSYEQYF
cdr3_nt: TGTGCCAGCAGCGGAATTCCTATTAGCGGGGTATGGTCCTACGAGCAGTACTTC

d_call: -
clone_size: -
j_call: TRBJ1-2
v_call: TRBV21-1
cdr3_aa: CARRRTGPGGYTF
cdr3_nt: TGTGCCAGGAGGAGGACCGGGCCTGGGGGCTACACCTTC

d_call: TRBD1
clone_size: -
j_call: TRBJ1-6
v_call: TRBV10-3
cdr3_aa: CAITQGAIDSPLHF
cdr3_nt: TGTGCCATCACCCAGGGGGCAATTGATTCACCCCTCCACTTT

d_call: -
clone_size: -
j_call: TRBJ2-5
v_call: TRBV5-1
cdr3_aa: CASSFARSSGGETQYF
cdr3_nt: TGCGCCAGCAGCTTCGCCCGTAGTAGCGGTGGGGAGACCCAGTACTTC

d_call: -
clone_size: few
j_call: TRBJ2-2
v_call: TRBV4-1
cdr3_aa: CASSETGELFF
cdr3_nt: TGCGCCAGCAGCGAGACCGGGGAGCTGTTTTTT

d_call: TRBD2
clone_size: few
j_call: TRBJ2-7
v_call: TRBV5-4
cdr3_aa: CASSLPGTSSHEQYF
cdr3_nt: TGTGCCAGCAGCCTCCCCGGGACTAGCAGCCACGAGCAGTACTTC

d_call: -
clone_size: -
j_call: TRBJ2-7
v_call: TRBV27
cdr3_aa: CASNLPAGRTTPLPYSYEQYF
cdr3_nt: TGTGCCAGCAACCTACCTGCGGGACGAACTACCCCCTTGCCCTACTCCTACGAGCAGTACTTC

d_call: -
clone_size: -
j_call: TRBJ2-5
v_call: TRBV5-4
cdr3_aa: CASSRALGLQETQYF
cdr3_nt: TGTGCCAGCAGCCGGGCGCTAGGACTCCAAGAGACCCAGTACTTC

d_call: -
clone_size: once
j_call: TRBJ1-2
v_call: TRBV10-3
cdr3_aa: CAISRQVQDGYTF
cdr3_nt: TGTGCCATCAGTAGACAGGTACAGGATGGCTACACCTTC

d_call: -
clone_size: -
j_call: TRBJ1-1
v_call: TRBV19
cdr3_aa: CASSIEGSTEAFF
cdr3_nt: TGTGCCAGTAGTATAGAGGGGAGCACTGAAGCTTTCTTT

d_call: -
clone_size: -
j_call: TRBJ1-2
v_call: TRBV2
cdr3_aa: CASSIGANYGYTF
cdr3_nt: TGTGCCAGCAGTATAGGGGCTAACTATGGCTACACCTTC

d_call: TRBD2
clone_size: -
j_call: TRBJ2-3
v_call: TRBV10-3
cdr3_aa: CAITGGVTDTQYF
cdr3_nt: TGTGCCATCACGGGGGGGGTCACAGATACGCAGTATTTT

d_call: TRBD2
clone_size: -
j_call: TRBJ2-2
v_call: TRBV30
cdr3_aa: CAWRGGRLDTGELFF
cdr3_nt: TGTGCCTGGAGGGGAGGGCGGCTAGACACCGGGGAGCTGTTTTTT

d_call: -
clone_size: once
j_call: TRBJ1-2
v_call: TRBV19
cdr3_aa: CASSMALTGNYGYTF
cdr3_nt: TGTGCCAGTAGTATGGCGCTCACAGGAAACTATGGCTACACCTTC

d_call: TRBD2
clone_size: -
j_call: TRBJ2-1
v_call: TRBV10-3
cdr3_aa: CAVKGGNRGFSGTYDYNEQFF
cdr3_nt: TGTGCCGTCAAAGGGGGGAATAGGGGGTTTAGCGGGACGTACGACTACAATGAGCAGTTCTTC

d_call: -
clone_size: once
j_call: TRBJ1-1
v_call: TRBV13
cdr3_aa: CASSLLFAEAFF
cdr3_nt: TGTGCCAGCAGCTTGTTATTTGCTGAAGCTTTCTTT

d_call: -
clone_size: -
j_call: TRBJ2-7
v_call: TRBV2
cdr3_aa: CASSEANPPGPYEQYF
cdr3_nt: TGTGCCAGCAGTGAAGCGAATCCCCCGGGTCCCTACGAGCAGTACTTC

d_call: -
clone_size: -
j_call: TRBJ2-6
v_call: TRBV10-3
cdr3_aa: CAISGTLPSGANGLTF
cdr3_nt: TGTGCCATCAGTGGAACGCTTCCCTCTGGGGCCAACGGCCTGACTTTC

d_call: -
clone_size: -
j_call: TRBJ2-7
v_call: TRBV15
cdr3_aa: CATSRERGPLLEQYF
cdr3_nt: TGTGCCACCAGCAGAGAAAGGGGCCCCCTTCTCGAGCAGTACTTC

d_call: -
clone_size: -
j_call: TRBJ2-3
v_call: TRBV5-1
cdr3_aa: CASTRDFSTDTQYF
cdr3_nt: TGCGCCAGCACCCGGGACTTCTCTACAGATACGCAGTATTTT

d_call: -
clone_size: -
j_call: TRBJ2-3
v_call: TRBV7-8
cdr3_aa: CASSSAFTATDTQYF
cdr3_nt: TGTGCCAGCAGCTCCGCTTTTACAGCCACAGATACGCAGTATTTT

d_call: -
clone_size: -
j_call: TRBJ1-5
v_call: TRBV5-1
cdr3_aa: CASSFGGGESPGQPQHF
cdr3_nt: TGCGCCAGCAGCTTTGGGGGGGGCGAATCTCCGGGACAGCCCCAGCATTTT

d_call: -
clone_size: -
j_call: TRBJ2-7
v_call: TRBV6-5
cdr3_aa: CASGRTPSYEQYF
cdr3_nt: TGTGCCAGCGGGAGGACCCCCTCCTACGAGCAGTACTTC

d_call: TRBD2
clone_size: -
j_call: TRBJ2-1
v_call: TRBV9
cdr3_aa: CASSVGTNSYNEQFF
cdr3_nt: TGTGCCAGCAGCGTCGGGACTAACTCCTACAATGAGCAGTTCTTC

d_call: TRBD2
clone_size: once
j_call: TRBJ2-3
v_call: TRBV7-9
cdr3_aa: CASSLNLAGNTDTQYF
cdr3_nt: TGTGCCAGCAGCCTGAACCTAGCGGGGAACACAGATACGCAGTATTTT

d_call: -
clone_size: -
j_call: TRBJ2-5
v_call: TRBV18
cdr3_aa: CASGQGGETQYF
cdr3_nt: TGTGCCAGCGGACAGGGAGGGGAGACCCAGTACTTC

d_call: -
clone_size: -
j_call: TRBJ2-7
v_call: TRBV7-8
cdr3_aa: CASSLDGGASYEQYF
cdr3_nt: TGTGCCAGCAGCTTAGATGGGGGGGCCTCCTACGAGCAGTACTTC

d_call: TRBD2
clone_size: few
j_call: TRBJ2-5
v_call: TRBV9
cdr3_aa: CASSVGPGLADQETQYF
cdr3_nt: TGTGCCAGCAGCGTAGGACCGGGACTAGCGGACCAAGAGACCCAGTACTTC

d_call: TRBD1
clone_size: -
j_call: TRBJ2-1
v_call: TRBV27
cdr3_aa: CASSLSGQGPNYNEQFF
cdr3_nt: TGTGCCAGCAGTTTATCGGGACAGGGCCCCAACTACAATGAGCAGTTCTTC

d_call: TRBD1
clone_size: -
j_call: TRBJ1-4
v_call: TRBV30
cdr3_aa: CAWSSGTGVEKLFF
cdr3_nt: TGTGCCTGGAGTTCCGGGACAGGGGTCGAAAAACTGTTTTTT

d_call: TRBD2
clone_size: -
j_call: TRBJ2-3
v_call: TRBV7-2
cdr3_aa: CASSPLAASTDTQYF
cdr3_nt: TGTGCCAGCAGTCCGCTAGCGGCTAGCACAGATACGCAGTATTTT

d_call: -
clone_size: few
j_call: TRBJ1-1
v_call: TRBV5-1
cdr3_aa: CASSLRGGTEAFF
cdr3_nt: TGCGCCAGCAGCCTAAGGGGTGGCACTGAAGCTTTCTTT

d_call: -
clone_size: -
j_call: TRBJ2-1
v_call: TRBV6-5
cdr3_aa: CASSFSGLSYNEQFF
cdr3_nt: TGTGCCAGCAGTTTCAGCGGACTTTCCTACAATGAGCAGTTCTTC

d_call: -
clone_size: -
j_call: TRBJ2-3
v_call: TRBV7-3
cdr3_aa: CASSLGTPTDTQYF
cdr3_nt: TGTGCCAGCAGCCTCGGGACACCCACAGATACGCAGTATTTT

d_call: -
clone_size: once
j_call: TRBJ1-4
v_call: TRBV9
cdr3_aa: CASSSSWGGGALEKLFF
cdr3_nt: TGTGCCAGCAGCTCAAGTTGGGGAGGGGGGGCACTTGAAAAACTGTTTTTT

d_call: TRBD1
clone_size: -
j_call: TRBJ2-6
v_call: TRBV7-8
cdr3_aa: CASSSGTGVFGANVLTF
cdr3_nt: TGTGCCAGCAGCTCTGGGACAGGGGTATTTGGGGCCAACGTCCTGACTTTC

d_call: TRBD2
clone_size: -
j_call: TRBJ2-5
v_call: TRBV5-4
cdr3_aa: CASSLGLGTSGKETQYF
cdr3_nt: TGTGCCAGCAGCTTGGGGCTCGGTACTAGCGGGAAGGAGACCCAGTACTTC

d_call: -
clone_size: -
j_call: TRBJ1-2
v_call: TRBV19
cdr3_aa: CASSPRQAIMYGYTF
cdr3_nt: TGTGCCAGTAGTCCTCGACAGGCCATTATGTATGGCTACACCTTC

d_call: -
clone_size: -
j_call: TRBJ2-3
v_call: TRBV9
cdr3_aa: CASSVAGYDTQYF
cdr3_nt: TGTGCCAGCAGCGTGGCGGGGTACGATACGCAGTATTTT

d_call: -
clone_size: -
j_call: TRBJ2-3
v_call: TRBV28
cdr3_aa: CASSPFGGPTDTQYF
cdr3_nt: TGTGCCAGCAGTCCCTTCGGGGGACCCACAGATACGCAGTATTTT

d_call: -
clone_size: -
j_call: TRBJ1-6
v_call: TRBV5-4
cdr3_aa: CASSSPSGRGNSPLHF
cdr3_nt: TGTGCCAGCAGCTCACCGTCGGGACGGGGGAATTCACCCCTCCACTTT

d_call: TRBD2
clone_size: few
j_call: TRBJ2-7
v_call: TRBV5-6
cdr3_aa: CASSFWEGLRDEQYF
cdr3_nt: TGTGCCAGCAGCTTTTGGGAGGGCTTGAGAGACGAGCAGTACTTC

d_call: TRBD1
clone_size: -
j_call: TRBJ1-1
v_call: TRBV29-1
cdr3_aa: CSVKGQRMNTEAFF
cdr3_nt: TGCAGCGTGAAGGGACAGAGAATGAACACTGAAGCTTTCTTT